This T cell receptor beta chain was found in a study of CD8 T cells in Susac syndrome. At the level of the study: Each patient with Susac syndrome, at the time of blood draw, was therapy-naive, on corticosteroids, or on intravenous immunoglobulin alone. Overall study results and limits: In total CD8+ repertoires, some 17 Susac-specific public clones were found, and in CD8+ TEMRA repertoires, about 5 were found.

With 3 bases clipped from V and 8 bases from J, the junction kept 2 bases outside the gene matches. The germline CDR1 and CDR2 sequences are SQVTM and ANQGSEA. The CDR3 extends over 13 amino acids. Random hexamers were used to reverse transcribe an amount of roughly 0.45 to 1 ug RNA. The amplification used immunoSEQ multiplex PCR on TCR beta CDR3; it spanned 54 Vbeta and 13 Jbeta. TCRdb re-analysed the immunoSEQ multiplex PCR reads in MiXCR, keeping a single row per CDR3 protein. The sample contains about 76,000 distinct CDR3 sequences, approximately 93% of which appear only once. Negative isolation was used for CD8+ and CD4+ T cells and FACS enrichment for TEMRA cells. Note on this clonotype: The antigen is undetermined.

This sequence was found in a human donor with Susac syndrome. Sequencing was carried out using CD8+ T cells from PBMCs. The chain employs TRBV29-1 and TRBJ1-6; TRBD1 matches at 9 bases. For the CDR3, the DNA is TGCAGCGTTGAGACAGGGGGGGATTCACCCCTCCACTTT. Translation: CSVETGGDSPLHF.